This record concerns one T cell receptor (beta chain) sequence. Clones were read by immunoSEQ multiplex PCR, and TCRdb kept only the in-frame ones, dropping some. This sample has 68,000 or so clones, with over 80% found just once. V gave up 11 bases and J gave up 6 bases, with 13 bases separating them. CDR1 and CDR2 from the germline V gene are MNHEY and SMNVEV (reference sequence). The CDR3 consists of 11 residues. The data belong to a study of blood T cell repertoires in COVID-19. Sample: peripheral blood. The chain employs TRBV27 and TRBJ1-2; a weak D match, TRBD1 (6 bases). This TCR came from a human donor in a cohort sampled during active COVID-19. The CDR3 is CAARGSNGYTF. In DNA, the CDR3 is TGTGCCGCCAGGGGTTCCAATGGCTACACCTTC.